A selection of T cell receptor beta chains follows, all from one sample in a study of blood T cell repertoires in COVID-19. Clones were sequenced by immunoSEQ multiplex PCR, and TCRdb holds only the in-frame ones, with some missing. Of approximately 180,000 clones detected, around 80% appear once; the ten largest clones hold roughly a sixth. Sequencing was performed on PBMCs or T cells enriched from blood (not recorded which). These receptor sequences come from a woman aged 45 to 65 with acute COVID-19. CDR3s include the opening cysteine and the closing phenylalanine or tryptophan. The order of the fields is D gene, clone size, V gene, CDR3 length, J gene, CDR3 protein, CDR3 DNA. The D gene is left open where the match is weak. Part of the rows lack a size; the others show once, few, many or a class for expanded clones.

>TRBD1|-|TRBV28|20|TRBJ1-2
CASDSHWPQGAIPPDYGYTF
TGTGCCAGCGACTCCCATTGGCCCCAGGGGGCCATTCCGCCCGACTATGGCTACACCTTC
>-|-|TRBV19|14|TRBJ1-1
CASSIEGGHTEAFF
TGTGCCAGTAGTATTGAGGGAGGACACACTGAAGCTTTCTTT
>-|few|TRBV6-5|16|TRBJ1-1
CASSYSLQRLNTEAFF
TGTGCCAGCAGTTACTCCCTACAGCGGCTGAACACTGAAGCTTTCTTT
>-|-|TRBV19|19|TRBJ1-3
CATSIGGVKGQLSGNTIYF
TGTGCCACCAGCATCGGAGGGGTGAAGGGGCAGCTCTCTGGAAACACCATATATTTT
>-|-|TRBV28|15|TRBJ1-1
CASSFRGDLNTEAFF
TGTGCCAGCAGTTTCCGGGGGGATTTGAACACTGAAGCTTTCTTT
>TRBD1|few|TRBV5-1|15|TRBJ1-2
CASSSRQGVNYGYTF
TGCGCCAGCAGCTCCCGGCAGGGGGTAAACTATGGCTACACCTTC
>TRBD1|-|TRBV6-5|14|TRBJ1-2
CASGRDRGGYGYTF
TGTGCCAGCGGAAGGGACAGGGGAGGCTATGGCTACACCTTC
>TRBD1|-|TRBV28|17|TRBJ1-2
CASSLYTGTGSGYGYTF
TGTGCCAGCAGTTTATATACCGGGACAGGGTCGGGCTATGGCTACACCTTC
>-|-|TRBV9|15|TRBJ2-2
CASSPTPGGTGELFF
TGTGCCAGCAGCCCTACCCCCGGGGGCACCGGGGAGCTGTTTTTT
>-|-|TRBV5-1|15|TRBJ1-5
CASSFSSGDGQPQHF
TGCGCCAGCAGCTTTTCCTCAGGTGACGGTCAGCCCCAGCATTTT
>-|-|TRBV7-9|16|TRBJ2-3
CASSLGKTGNTDTQYF
TGTGCCAGCAGCCTAGGGAAAACAGGGAACACAGATACGCAGTATTTT
>TRBD1|-|TRBV27|15|TRBJ1-6
CASSRGGRGGSPLHF
TGTGCCAGCAGTCGAGGGGGCAGGGGAGGATCACCCCTCCACTTT
>TRBD1|-|TRBV5-8|16|TRBJ2-3
CASSSSGTGWSDTQYF
TGTGCCAGCAGCTCCTCCGGGACAGGGTGGTCAGATACGCAGTATTTT
>TRBD1|-|TRBV18|16|TRBJ2-6
CASSRQGGTGANVLTF
TGTGCCAGCTCAAGACAGGGGGGGACTGGGGCCAACGTCCTGACTTTC
>-|-|TRBV5-1|15|TRBJ2-1
CASSLEAGTYNEQFF
TGCGCCAGCAGCTTGGAGGCGGGAACTTACAATGAGCAGTTCTTC
>-|-|TRBV3-1/TRBV3-2|12|TRBJ2-2
CASSLANGELFF
TGTGCCAGCAGCCTCGCTAACGGGGAGCTGTTTTTT
>-|-|TRBV19|14|TRBJ1-5
CASSETGSGQPQHF
TGTGCCAGTAGCGAGACAGGATCAGGGCAGCCCCAGCATTTT
>-|-|TRBV6-6|14|TRBJ1-1
CALRGRSMNTEAFF
TGTGCCCTGCGGGGACGGAGCATGAACACTGAAGCTTTCTTT
>TRBD1|few|TRBV5-1|16|TRBJ1-2
CASSLEVRDRSYGYTF
TGCGCCAGCAGCTTGGAGGTGAGGGACAGATCTTATGGCTACACCTTC
>TRBD1|-|TRBV19|15|TRBJ1-5
CASSRGQGATQPQHF
TGTGCCAGTAGTAGAGGACAGGGGGCCACTCAGCCCCAGCATTTT
>-|many|TRBV19|12|TRBJ2-1
CASSIGGHEQFF
TGTGCCAGTAGTATAGGTGGCCATGAGCAGTTCTTC
>TRBD1|once|TRBV3-1/TRBV3-2|15|TRBJ2-1
CASSRGQGNNNEQFF
TGTGCCAGCAGCCGGGGACAGGGAAACAACAATGAGCAGTTCTTC
>-|-|TRBV5-1|15|TRBJ2-3
CASSFLPGSTDTQYF
TGCGCCAGCAGCTTTTTACCGGGGTCCACAGATACGCAGTATTTT
>TRBD1|-|TRBV5-1|16|TRBJ2-1
CASSLPGTGGYNEQFF
TGCGCCAGCAGCTTGCCCGGGACAGGGGGCTACAATGAGCAGTTCTTC
>-|-|TRBV6-2/TRBV6-3|14|TRBJ2-4
CASSKTTPKNIQYF
TGTGCCAGCAGTAAGACAACTCCCAAAAACATTCAGTACTTC
>TRBD2|-|TRBV14|16|TRBJ2-5
CASSQVGLASQETQYF
TGTGCCAGCAGCCAAGTGGGACTAGCTAGCCAAGAGACCCAGTACTTC
>TRBD2|-|TRBV6-4|15|TRBJ2-3
CASSGTSGTTDTQYF
TGTGCCAGCAGTGGGACTAGCGGAACCACAGATACGCAGTATTTT
>TRBD1|few|TRBV5-6|16|TRBJ1-3
CASSLDRRGRGNTIYF
TGTGCCAGCAGCTTGGATCGCAGGGGGCGAGGAAACACCATATATTTT
>-|-|TRBV28|15|TRBJ2-1
CASGPRGFENNEQFF
TGTGCCAGCGGTCCCAGGGGATTTGAGAACAATGAGCAGTTCTTC
>TRBD1|-|TRBV29-1|19|TRBJ1-2
CSSGETIAPGGRGNYGYTF
TGCAGCAGTGGTGAAACAATCGCACCTGGGGGCAGGGGGAACTATGGCTACACCTTC
>-|once|TRBV4-1|14|TRBJ1-5
CASSQVQGYQPQHF
TGCGCCAGCAGCCAAGTCCAGGGTTATCAGCCCCAGCATTTT
>TRBD2|-|TRBV7-3|15|TRBJ2-5
CASSFRGGRKETQYF
TGTGCCAGCAGCTTTCGGGGGGGCCGGAAAGAGACCCAGTACTTC
>TRBD1|-|TRBV6-5|12|TRBJ1-1
CARGQSNTEAFF
TGTGCCAGGGGACAGTCGAACACTGAAGCTTTCTTT
>TRBD1|-|TRBV5-4|14|TRBJ2-3
CASSQGGTTDTQYF
TGTGCCAGCAGTCAAGGGGGCACCACAGATACGCAGTATTTT
>-|-|TRBV6-4|16|TRBJ2-1
CASSDSRRGEYNEQFF
TGTGCCAGCAGTGACTCCCGTCGCGGGGAGTACAATGAGCAGTTCTTC
>-|-|TRBV12-2|18|TRBJ1-6
CASRSPDGGIWYNSPLHF
TGTGCAAGTCGCTCTCCAGATGGGGGCATCTGGTATAATTCACCCCTCCACTTT
>TRBD1|-|TRBV18|12|TRBJ1-2
CASSSGDRVNTF
TGTGCCAGCTCCTCCGGGGACAGGGTGAACACCTTC
>TRBD2|-|TRBV19|15|TRBJ2-3
CASGTSGISTDTQYF
TGTGCCAGTGGGACTAGCGGGATTAGCACAGATACGCAGTATTTT
>-|-|TRBV5-1|13|TRBJ2-3
CASSSPQEGTQYF
TGCGCCAGCAGCTCACCCCAGGAGGGAACGCAGTATTTT
>TRBD1|-|TRBV14|18|TRBJ1-1
CASSQAMDRGPLNTEAFF
TGTGCCAGCAGCCAAGCCATGGACAGGGGTCCCCTGAACACTGAAGCTTTCTTT
>-|once|TRBV6-4|14|TRBJ1-2
CASSETQGPYGYTF
TGTGCCAGCAGTGAGACACAGGGCCCCTATGGCTACACCTTC
>-|-|TRBV7-2|14|TRBJ1-4
CASSFSGSNEKLFF
TGTGCCAGCAGCTTTAGCGGCTCTAATGAAAAACTGTTTTTT
>-|once|TRBV5-8|15|TRBJ1-6
CASSLGSSYNSPLHF
TGTGCCAGCAGCTTGGGGAGCTCCTATAATTCACCCCTCCACTTT
>-|-|TRBV3-1/TRBV3-2|15|TRBJ1-1
CASSQGQVLNTEAFF
TGTGCCAGCAGCCAAGGACAGGTTTTGAACACTGAAGCTTTCTTT
>-|few|TRBV19|16|TRBJ1-5
CASSIPTGFYSQPQHF
TGTGCCAGTAGTATTCCTACAGGCTTTTACTCGCAGCCCCAGCATTTT
>TRBD1|-|TRBV6-5|13|TRBJ2-5
CASSRTGKETQYF
TGTGCCAGCAGCCGGACAGGGAAAGAGACCCAGTACTTC
>TRBD1|-|TRBV7-9|17|TRBJ2-5
CASSLGAGTGEGETQYF
TGTGCCAGCAGCTTAGGGGCTGGGACAGGGGAGGGCGAGACCCAGTACTTC
>TRBD1|-|TRBV2|14|TRBJ1-3
CASGQGAYGNTIYF
TGTGCCAGTGGACAGGGGGCATATGGAAACACCATATATTTT
>TRBD2|-|TRBV7-2|17|TRBJ2-3
CASSSGLAGGRADTQYF
TGTGCCAGCAGCTCCGGACTAGCGGGGGGCCGCGCAGATACGCAGTATTTT
>TRBD2|-|TRBV7-6|22|TRBJ2-6
CASSLMPGAAGGTRPGANVLTF
TGTGCCAGCAGCTTAATGCCAGGGGCGGCGGGGGGGACCCGCCCTGGGGCCAACGTCCTGACTTTC
>-|many|TRBV27|14|TRBJ2-3
CASSIRGPTDTQYF
TGTGCCAGCAGTATCAGGGGTCCCACAGATACGCAGTATTTT
>TRBD2|once|TRBV7-2|14|TRBJ2-5
CASSQYSGGETQYF
TGTGCCAGCAGCCAGTATTCGGGGGGGGAGACCCAGTACTTC